This T cell receptor beta chain stems from a study of shared clonotypes between healthy human individuals. The overall study: The plates for each donor numbered three CD4 naive, three CD4 memory, two CD8 naive and one CD8 memory.

This clone was counted once. In the sorted-subset replicate PCRs, around 220 ng DNA, 25,000 to 30,000 T cell genomes, was used. The method was immunoSEQ multiplex PCR; TCRdb's version includes in-frame clones alone and lacks a portion of them. The sample gives 550,000 to 700,000 clones, roughly 73% of which show up once; around 1.8% is in the top ten. The donor population consisted of healthy HIV-negative adults with no recent acute infections or vaccinations. The CDR3 sequence is 17 residues long. Trimming cost V 0 bases and J 2 bases, with 16 bases left between them. Germline CDR1 reads SGHNT; CDR2 reads YYREEE (reference sequence).

The sample taken for sequencing was memory CD4+ T cells sorted from blood. Subset noted: CD45RA-negative fraction. V usage is TRBV5-4 and J usage is TRBJ2-3; tentatively, D is TRBD1 (6 bases). This sequence originates from a woman in her 30s in good health. The CDR3 DNA sequence: TGTGCCAGCAGCTTGGCCGGTGGGGGACATCACACAGATACGCAGTATTTT. Translated: CASSLAGGGHHTDTQYF.